This is a list of T cell receptor beta chains from one sample in a study of lymphopenia after photon versus proton radiotherapy. The table came from immunoSEQ multiplex PCR; TCRdb's copy has only in-frame clones and leaves some out. The table shows approximately 17,000 clones, with 84% occurring only once. The sequences come from peripheral blood, collected from a patient treated with proton-based radiotherapy. These receptors were taken from a man in his 70s with pancreatic cancer. Each CDR3 is given with its conserved first and last residue. The order of the fields is CDR3 length, J gene, V gene, D gene, clone size, CDR3 DNA, CDR3 protein. The D gene is left open where the match is weak. Clone size is not always given. Where it is, it says once, few, many or a class for expanded clones.

length: 14
J: TRBJ1-2
V: TRBV5-1
D: NA
size: NA
DNA: TGCGCCAGCAGCCCGGTGGACAGTTTCGGGTCCTACACCTTC
CDR3: CASSPVDSFGSYTF

length: 17
J: TRBJ2-7
V: TRBV18
D: TRBD2
size: NA
DNA: TGTGCCAGCTCACCGATCGGGACTAGCGGGGGTACCTACGAGCAGTACTTC
CDR3: CASSPIGTSGGTYEQYF

length: 14
J: TRBJ2-5
V: TRBV6-5
D: TRBD2
size: once
DNA: TGTGCCAGCAAGACTAGCGCGGGGATAGAGACCCAGTACTTC
CDR3: CASKTSAGIETQYF

length: 17
J: TRBJ1-5
V: TRBV19
D: TRBD1
size: NA
DNA: TGTGCCAGTAGTATAGGACAGGGAAAGGGGAGCAATCAGCCCCAGCATTTT
CDR3: CASSIGQGKGSNQPQHF

length: 17
J: TRBJ1-5
V: TRBV5-4
D: TRBD1
size: NA
DNA: TGTGCCAGCAGCTTGTATGGGACAGGGGCGGACAATCAGCCCCAGCATTTT
CDR3: CASSLYGTGADNQPQHF

length: 13
J: TRBJ2-5
V: TRBV2
D: NA
size: once
DNA: TGTGCCAGCAAAAGCGCAGGGGTTGAGACCCAGTACTTC
CDR3: CASKSAGVETQYF

length: 14
J: TRBJ1-5
V: TRBV6-1
D: NA
size: NA
DNA: TGTGCCAGCAGGGCTTTGGACCGAAATCAGCCCCAGCATTTT
CDR3: CASRALDRNQPQHF

length: 18
J: TRBJ1-5
V: TRBV27
D: NA
size: once
DNA: TGTGCCAGCAGTCCCGGCGGAAATCGGGGGCTCTTCGGGCAGCCCCAGCATTTT
CDR3: CASSPGGNRGLFGQPQHF

length: 12
J: TRBJ2-1
V: TRBV5-6
D: NA
size: NA
DNA: TGTGCCAGCAGCTTAGGTCCCGCAGGGGAGTTCTTC
CDR3: CASSLGPAGEFF

length: 14
J: TRBJ2-1
V: TRBV6-5
D: NA
size: few
DNA: TGTGCCAGCAGTTACAGTCGGCAGGGGTATGAGCAGTTCTTC
CDR3: CASSYSRQGYEQFF

length: 17
J: TRBJ1-1
V: TRBV9
D: NA
size: NA
DNA: TGTGCCAGCAGCCCGTCTAGGGGGACCCTCATGAACACTGAAGCTTTCTTT
CDR3: CASSPSRGTLMNTEAFF

length: 15
J: TRBJ1-2
V: TRBV18
D: NA
size: NA
DNA: TGTGCCAGCTCACCAACTGCGGTGGGTGGCTATGGCTACACCTTC
CDR3: CASSPTAVGGYGYTF

length: 15
J: TRBJ1-1
V: TRBV6-5
D: NA
size: NA
DNA: TGTGCCAGCAGTTACTCGACGCAATCGGAGACTGAAGCTTTCTTT
CDR3: CASSYSTQSETEAFF

length: 15
J: TRBJ2-7
V: TRBV6-6
D: NA
size: NA
DNA: TGTGCCAGCAGTTACTCGGGCAGGGATGGCTACGAGCAGTACTTC
CDR3: CASSYSGRDGYEQYF

length: 14
J: TRBJ1-1
V: TRBV5-1
D: TRBD1
size: NA
DNA: TGCGCCAGCAGCTTTACAGGGGGTGGCACTGAAGCTTTCTTT
CDR3: CASSFTGGGTEAFF

length: 14
J: TRBJ1-1
V: TRBV30
D: NA
size: NA
DNA: TGTGCCTGGAGTGTAGGCAGGGTGAACACTGAAGCTTTCTTT
CDR3: CAWSVGRVNTEAFF

length: 15
J: TRBJ2-1
V: TRBV11-2
D: TRBD1
size: NA
DNA: TGTGCCAGCAGCTACGACAGGGGATCCTACAATGAGCAGTTCTTC
CDR3: CASSYDRGSYNEQFF

length: 16
J: TRBJ1-5
V: TRBV6-6
D: NA
size: NA
DNA: TGTGCCAGCAGCCTTTCAGGGACGGCCCGCAATCAGCCCCAGCATTTT
CDR3: CASSLSGTARNQPQHF

length: 12
J: TRBJ2-4
V: TRBV29-1
D: NA
size: NA
DNA: TGCAGCGTTGAGGCAGGGAAGAACATTCAGTACTTC
CDR3: CSVEAGKNIQYF

length: 15
J: TRBJ2-3
V: TRBV9
D: TRBD2
size: once
DNA: TGTGCCAGCAACCGAGCGGGGCACACCACAGATACGCAGTATTTT
CDR3: CASNRAGHTTDTQYF

length: 13
J: TRBJ1-2
V: TRBV6-1
D: NA
size: NA
DNA: TGTGCCAGCAGATCGGGACTTAACTATGGCTACACCTTC
CDR3: CASRSGLNYGYTF

length: 19
J: TRBJ1-5
V: TRBV7-2
D: TRBD1
size: NA
DNA: TGTGCCAGCAGCGCCGGACAGGGGGCCACTTTTCTTAGCAATCAGCCCCAGCATTTT
CDR3: CASSAGQGATFLSNQPQHF

length: 13
J: TRBJ1-1
V: TRBV7-9
D: NA
size: NA
DNA: TGTGCCAGCAGCCCCAGACAGTTCACTGAAGCTTTCTTT
CDR3: CASSPRQFTEAFF

length: 15
J: TRBJ2-3
V: TRBV7-2
D: TRBD2
size: NA
DNA: TGTGCCAGCAGCTGGGCGGGGGGGAGTGCAGATACGCAGTATTTT
CDR3: CASSWAGGSADTQYF

length: 13
J: TRBJ2-7
V: TRBV27
D: NA
size: NA
DNA: TGTGCCAGCCTGCGGCGAGGAGGCTACGAGCAGTACTTC
CDR3: CASLRRGGYEQYF

length: 13
J: TRBJ2-7
V: TRBV14
D: NA
size: NA
DNA: TGTGCCAGCAGCCGACAGGCAACCTACGAGCAGTACTTC
CDR3: CASSRQATYEQYF

length: 15
J: TRBJ1-2
V: TRBV5-1
D: TRBD1
size: NA
DNA: TGCGCCAGCAGCTTCGATCCAGGGGGCAACTATGGCTACACCTTC
CDR3: CASSFDPGGNYGYTF

length: 13
J: TRBJ1-5
V: TRBV2
D: TRBD1
size: once
DNA: TGTGCCAGCAGGGGACAGGGAAATCAGCCCCAGCATTTT
CDR3: CASRGQGNQPQHF

length: 16
J: TRBJ2-2
V: TRBV13
D: NA
size: NA
DNA: TGTGCCAGCAGCATCAAGGGGATAAAGAACACCGGGGAGCTGTTTTTT
CDR3: CASSIKGIKNTGELFF